Detailed here is one T cell receptor beta chain. Its target is not known. The V gene's germline CDR1 is SEHNR and CDR2 FQNEAQ (reference sequence). The CDR3 is 16 residues long. These data originate in a study of T cells expressing NK-cell markers. As for the study in general: Sequencing of TCR beta repertoires drew on sorted CD3+CD56+NKG2C+, CD3+CD56+NKG2C- and CD3+CD56-NKG2C+ T cells. Most of the eight sequenced donors were HCMV-seropositive; one was seronegative. Whole-study results and caveats: Four donors showed these clonotypes also leading the CD3+CD56-NKG2C+ fraction.

TCRdb reprocessed the 5' RACE reads, keeping one entry per CDR3 protein, no DNA. This sample's table reports about 3,400 distinct CDR3 sequences. The receptor's source is a man aged 18 to 69 in good health. Material for sequencing was blood T cells: a sorted CD56 or NKG2C T cell subset, CD4+ or CD8+ T cells, or bulk PBMC T cells (not recorded which). The chain uses TRBV7-9 and TRBJ2-1; lacking DNA, the TRBD2 call made by TCRdb goes unchecked. CDR3 amino acids: CASSTYGGGDYNEQFF.